This T cell receptor (beta chain) comes out of a study of OX40 agonist ivuxolimab in advanced cancers. TCRdb's table, derived via immunoSEQ multiplex PCR, lists solely in-frame clones and lacks some. In the table there are 55,000 to 90,000 clones, about 91% of which are singletons. This CDR3 contains 12 residues. Trimming pared 5 bases from V and 5 bases from J, leaving 9 bases between. The germline CDR1 and CDR2 sequences are SGDLS and YYNGEE. The clonotype comes from an adult with an advanced solid tumor such as melanoma, head and neck, liver or kidney cancer. This material consisted of CD4+ or CD8+ T cells sorted from blood, taken in a trial of the OX40 agonist ivuxolimab. V usage is TRBV9 and J usage is TRBJ2-3; tentative D call: TRBD2 (5 bases). The CDR3 protein is CASSEGLDTQYF. CDR3 DNA sequence: TGTGCCAGCAGTGAAGGACTAGATACGCAGTATTTT.